This is a list of T cell receptor beta chains from one sample in a study of patients and donors after allogeneic stem cell transplantation. From the RT-PCR reads, TCRdb called clonotypes with MiXCR, one entry per CDR3 protein. Among about a million distinct CDR3 sequences listed, about a sixth were seen once. Sequencing used blood, either unsorted or a sorted T cell fraction (not recorded which). The receptors originated from a human donor who was either an allogeneic HSCT recipient or a stem cell or donor lymphocyte infusion donor (not recorded which). It is not recorded whose cells these are; they may come from a transplant donor. The CDR3 runs from the conserved cysteine through the conserved F or W. D genes are given only for firm matches. For some rows the clone size is stated as once, few or many, or as a class when expanded; others skip it.

clone_size,j_call,v_call,d_call,cdr3_aa,cdr3_nt
.,TRBJ2-1,TRBV2,.,CASSEAGRSGAYNEQFF,TGTGCCAGCAGTGAAGCTGGGAGGAGCGGTGCCTACAATGAGCAGTTCTTC
few,TRBJ1-6,TRBV28,.,CASSLWQGGNSPLHF,TGTGCCAGCAGTTTATGGCAGGGTGGTAATTCACCCCTCCACTTT
few,TRBJ2-5,TRBV7-9,.,CASAGEGETQYF,TGTGCCAGCGCAGGGGAGGGGGAGACCCAGTACTTC
few,TRBJ2-1,TRBV29-1,.,CSVEGGREVFDEQFF,TGCAGCGTCGAGGGGGGCAGGGAGGTTTTCGATGAGCAGTTCTTC
few,TRBJ2-2,TRBV11-2,TRBD2,CASSLWGLAGGVNTGELFF,TGTGCCAGCAGCTTATGGGGACTAGCGGGGGGCGTGAACACCGGGGAGCTGTTTTTT
.,TRBJ2-1,TRBV5-4,.,CASSSGWGEQFF,TGTGCCAGCAGCTCAGGATGGGGTGAGCAGTTCTTC
few,TRBJ1-6,TRBV20-1,.,CSARGVAGTISSYNSPLHF,TGCAGTGCGCGGGGCGTTGCGGGAACGATTTCATCCTATAATTCACCCCTCCACTTT
few,TRBJ2-3,TRBV12-3/TRBV12-4,.,CASSLELGVTDTQYF,TGTGCCAGCAGTTTGGAATTAGGGGTTACAGATACGCAGTATTTT
.,TRBJ1-1,TRBV20-1,.,CSAPSDGVNTEAFF,TGCAGTGCGCCGTCCGACGGAGTGAACACTGAAGCTTTCTTT
.,TRBJ2-1,TRBV5-1,.,CASSPMWETNNEQFF,TGCGCCAGCAGCCCTATGTGGGAGACGAACAATGAGCAGTTCTTC
few,TRBJ1-2,TRBV12-3/TRBV12-4,.,CASRERGPGRSGYTF,TGTGCCAGCAGAGAGAGGGGCCCCGGGAGAAGTGGCTACACCTTC
many,TRBJ2-1,TRBV9,.,CASSVGANNEQFF,TGTGCCAGCAGCGTAGGCGCCAACAATGAGCAGTTCTTC
once,TRBJ2-2,TRBV4-2,.,CASSQDGVTGELFF,TGTGCCAGCAGCCAAGACGGAGTTACCGGGGAGCTGTTTTTT
few,TRBJ2-5,TRBV24-1,.,CATSDPSVGGIQETQYF,TGTGCCACCAGTGACCCTTCCGTGGGGGGAATCCAAGAGACCCAGTACTTC
few,TRBJ2-1,TRBV5-6,.,CASRDIRDGNNEQFF,TGTGCCAGCAGGGATATCCGGGACGGAAACAATGAGCAGTTCTTC
few,TRBJ1-4,TRBV5-1,.,CASSLGDTFNEKLFF,TGCGCCAGCAGCTTGGGCGACACTTTTAATGAAAAACTGTTTTTT
few,TRBJ2-3,TRBV5-1,TRBD2,CASRKAGTDTQYF,TGCGCCAGCAGGAAAGCGGGGACAGATACGCAGTATTTT
few,TRBJ1-5,TRBV12-3/TRBV12-4,.,CASSNPGGTQHF,TGTGCCAGCAGTAACCCCGGTGGAACCCAGCATTTT
.,TRBJ2-7,TRBV5-1,.,CASSSSGTMTYEQYF,TGCGCCAGCAGCTCCTCCGGGACCATGACCTACGAGCAGTACTTC
few,TRBJ1-1,TRBV7-9,.,CASSRTDRRAEAFF,TGTGCCAGCAGCCGAACCGACCGGAGGGCTGAAGCTTTCTTT
many,TRBJ1-1,TRBV20-1,.,CSAREGQRNTEAFF,TGCAGTGCTAGAGAAGGACAGCGGAACACTGAAGCTTTCTTT